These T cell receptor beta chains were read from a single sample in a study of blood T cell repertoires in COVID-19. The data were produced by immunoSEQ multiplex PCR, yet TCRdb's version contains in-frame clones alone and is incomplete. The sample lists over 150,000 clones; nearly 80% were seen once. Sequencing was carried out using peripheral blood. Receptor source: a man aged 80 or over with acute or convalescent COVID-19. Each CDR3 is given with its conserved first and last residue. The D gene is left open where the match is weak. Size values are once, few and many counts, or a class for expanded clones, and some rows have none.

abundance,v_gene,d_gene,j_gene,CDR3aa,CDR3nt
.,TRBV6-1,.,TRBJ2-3,CASSEVPSTDTQYF,TGTGCCAGCAGTGAAGTCCCGTCCACAGATACGCAGTATTTT
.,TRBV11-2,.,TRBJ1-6,CASSFRSDNSPLHF,TGTGCCAGCAGCTTCCGCAGTGATAATTCACCCCTCCACTTT
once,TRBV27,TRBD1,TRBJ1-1,CASSPTGGLGTEAFF,TGTGCCAGCAGTCCGACAGGGGGCCTGGGAACTGAAGCTTTCTTT
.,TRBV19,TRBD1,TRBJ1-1,CASSPGGGGNTEAFF,TGTGCCAGTAGTCCAGGGGGCGGGGGGAACACTGAAGCTTTCTTT
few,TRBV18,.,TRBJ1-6,CASSPTAPGGPNNSPLHF,TGTGCCAGCTCACCAACAGCACCGGGAGGACCTAATAATTCACCCCTCCACTTT
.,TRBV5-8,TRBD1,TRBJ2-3,CASSFRGTGGFSTDTQYF,TGTGCCAGCAGCTTCCGCGGGACAGGGGGCTTCAGTACAGATACGCAGTATTTT
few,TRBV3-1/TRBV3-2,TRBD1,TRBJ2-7,CASSRGTATYEQYF,TGTGCCAGCAGCCGAGGGACAGCCACCTACGAGCAGTACTTC
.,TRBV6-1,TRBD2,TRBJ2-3,CASSAVSLAGFGDTQYF,TGTGCCAGCAGTGCAGTTTCGCTAGCGGGGTTCGGGGATACGCAGTATTTT
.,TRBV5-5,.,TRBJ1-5,CASSLAGGSQPQHF,TGTGCCAGCAGCTTGGCGGGGGGATCCCAGCCCCAGCATTTT
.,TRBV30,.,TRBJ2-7,CAWSLGLSYEQYF,TGTGCCTGGAGTTTGGGGCTCTCCTACGAGCAGTACTTC
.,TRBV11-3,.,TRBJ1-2,CASSPRQLANYGYTF,TGTGCCAGCAGCCCCCGACAGCTAGCTAACTATGGCTACACCTTC
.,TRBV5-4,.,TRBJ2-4,CASSYGAPKNIQYF,TGTGCCAGCAGCTATGGAGCCCCCAAAAACATTCAGTACTTC
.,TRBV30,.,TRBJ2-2,CAWSSRWGRVTGELFF,TGTGCCTGGAGTTCCCGCTGGGGGCGAGTCACCGGGGAGCTGTTTTTT
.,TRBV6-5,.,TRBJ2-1,CASGSPNEQFF,TGTGCCAGCGGTAGTCCCAATGAGCAGTTCTTC
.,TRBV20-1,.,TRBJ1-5,CSASPGTHSNQPQHF,TGCAGTGCGAGTCCCGGGACACATAGCAATCAGCCCCAGCATTTT
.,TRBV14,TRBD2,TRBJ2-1,CASSPLAGGNNEQFF,TGTGCCAGCAGCCCTCTAGCGGGGGGGAACAATGAGCAGTTCTTC
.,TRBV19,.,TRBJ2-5,CASTLQLNGGETQYF,TGTGCCAGTACTCTACAACTAAACGGTGGGGAGACCCAGTACTTC
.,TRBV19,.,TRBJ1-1,CASSISRQGPMNTEAFF,TGTGCCAGTAGTATCTCTCGGCAGGGGCCAATGAACACTGAAGCTTTCTTT